The TCR beta chain described here comes from a study of tumor-infiltrating lymphocytes in primary liver carcinoma. Study at large: Tumors were stage T1-T3 N0M0, about 4 to 11 cm across.

From roughly 0.55 ug of total RNA, TCR beta-specific cDNA was reverse-transcribed using a constant-region primer. What produced the TCR beta libraries was three nested multiplex PCR rounds using slightly modified ARM-PCR. TRBV1-TRBV30 forward primers paired with a C-beta reverse primer were used in the first two PCR rounds, which ran around 10 cycles each. Each CDR3 protein gets one entry after TCRdb re-called the multiplex PCR reads with MiXCR. The sample consists of 95,000 to 150,000 distinct CDR3 sequences, 50% to 65% of them appearing once. General observations from the study: Tumors significantly exceeded blood in top-250-clone fraction (p = 0.039).

With respect to this clonotype: Its antigen is still unknown. A read error may be the cause here, since a much bigger clone is one base away.

Unsorted bulk tissue of about 18-32 mg yielded co-extracted RNA and DNA. Patients had primary liver carcinoma treated by surgical resection. With 3 bases removed from V and 10 bases from J, the gap between germline ends came to 15 bases. The CDR3 has 13 amino acids. The origin of this receptor is a woman aged 55-75 years with primary liver carcinoma and hepatitis B virus infection. This chain uses TRBV12-3 or TRBV12-4 with TRBJ1-1; D gene uncertain. The sample consisted of liver tumor tissue from sampling region 1. Subset of the sample: tumor region T1, superior pole. CDR3 DNA: TGTGCCAGCAGTTTGCGGGGATTCCTAGGAGCTTTCTTT. Amino acid sequence: CASSLRGFLGAFF.